The T cell receptor beta chain under discussion was sequenced for a study of shared clonotypes between healthy human individuals. This table comes from immunoSEQ multiplex PCR, and its TCRdb copy is limited to in-frame clones, with some not included. The sample yields roughly 2,300,000 clones, 92% seen once. V lost 3 bases, J lost 5 bases, and 7 bases stayed unmatched. Germline CDR1 SEHNR, CDR2 FQNEAQ (reference sequence). CDR3 length: 14 amino acids. The receptor comes from a man aged 18 to 29 in good health. Some clones in this sample may be carry-over from other donors' samples. Sequences were obtained from naive CD4+ T cells from PBMCs. The sample's subset: CD45RA+ positively selected. The rearrangement uses TRBV7-9 and TRBJ2-7, with TRBD1 matching over 7 bases. CDR3 sequence reads: CASSFEQGWNEQYF. The CDR3 DNA sequence: TGTGCCAGCAGCTTCGAACAGGGGTGGAACGAGCAGTACTTC.